The clone carrying this T cell receptor beta chain occurred a few times. Its antigen is undetermined. This entry is derived from a study of CD8 T cells in ankylosing spondylitis. Findings and limits, study-wide: Several of the motif variants were reported before in synovial fluid and blood from reactive arthritis. Among TCR beta sequences, a motif of several highly homologous variants appeared characteristic of ankylosing spondylitis blood. There was reportedly significant enrichment of clones that were disease-linked in matched ankylosing spondylitis synovial fluid.

With 6 bases clipped from V and 8 bases from J, the junction kept 8 bases outside the gene matches. Germline loops: CDR1 MDHEN, CDR2 SYDVKM. This CDR3 comprises 13 residues. Via MiXCR, TCRdb re-called the 5' RACE reads, giving one row per CDR3 protein. The table has some 840,000 distinct CDR3 sequences, 12% seen once. Sequencing input: blood, either unsorted or a sorted T cell fraction (not recorded which). The genes are TRBV28 and TRBJ1-2, with TRBD1 matching over 8 bases. This receptor was identified in a male donor with ankylosing spondylitis. The CDR3 nucleotides are TGTGCCAGCAGCCGTGGACAGGGCGGGGGCTACACCTTC. This encodes CASSRGQGGGYTF.